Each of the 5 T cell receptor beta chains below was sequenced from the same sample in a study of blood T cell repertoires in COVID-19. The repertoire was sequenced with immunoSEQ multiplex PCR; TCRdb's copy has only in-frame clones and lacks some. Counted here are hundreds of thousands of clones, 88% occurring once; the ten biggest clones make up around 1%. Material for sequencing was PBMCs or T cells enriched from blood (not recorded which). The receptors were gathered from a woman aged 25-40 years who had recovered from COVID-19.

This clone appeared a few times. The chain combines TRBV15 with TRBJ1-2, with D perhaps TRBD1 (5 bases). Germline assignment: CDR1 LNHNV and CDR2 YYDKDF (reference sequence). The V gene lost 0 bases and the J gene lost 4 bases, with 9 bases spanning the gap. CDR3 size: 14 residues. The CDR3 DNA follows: TGTGCCACCAGCAGAGACAGGGAGGCCTATGGCTACACCTTC. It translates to CATSRDREAYGYTF. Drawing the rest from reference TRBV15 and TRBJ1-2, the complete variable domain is DAMVIQNPRYQVTQFGKPVTLSCSQTLNHNVMYWYQQKSSQAPKLLFHYYDKDFNNEADTPDNFQSRRPNTSFCFLDIRSPGLGDTAMYLCATSRDREAYGYTFGSGTRLTVV.

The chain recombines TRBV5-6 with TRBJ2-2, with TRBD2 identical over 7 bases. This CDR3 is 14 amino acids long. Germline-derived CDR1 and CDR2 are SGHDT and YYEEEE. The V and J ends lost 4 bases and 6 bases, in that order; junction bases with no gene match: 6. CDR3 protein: CASSAGLVSGELFF. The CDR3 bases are TGTGCCAGCAGCGCCGGACTAGTCTCCGGGGAGCTGTTTTTT.

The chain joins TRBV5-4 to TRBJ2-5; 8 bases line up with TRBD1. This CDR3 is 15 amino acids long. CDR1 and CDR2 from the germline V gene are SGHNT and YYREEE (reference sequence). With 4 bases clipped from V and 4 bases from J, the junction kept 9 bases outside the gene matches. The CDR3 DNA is TGTGCCAGCAGCATGCCCCTCCAGGGGGCAGAGACCCAGTACTTC. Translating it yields CASSMPLQGAETQYF.

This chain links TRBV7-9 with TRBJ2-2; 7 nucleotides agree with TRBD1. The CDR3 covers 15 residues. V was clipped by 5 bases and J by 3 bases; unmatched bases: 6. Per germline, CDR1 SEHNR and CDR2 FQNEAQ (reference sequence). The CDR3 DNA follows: TGTGCCAGCAGCCTCTCGACAGGGCACACCGGGGAGCTGTTTTTT. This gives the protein CASSLSTGHTGELFF.

The CDR3 coding sequence is TGTGCCAGCGCCCTAGGGGGCGCCGGTCAGCCCCAGCATTTT. It yields the protein CASALGGAGQPQHF. V is TRBV7-9 and J is TRBJ1-5; 7 nucleotides line up with TRBD1. This CDR3 region has 14 residues. V shed 8 bases, J shed 6 bases, and the junction held 10 bases outside the gene matches. The V gene's germline CDR1 is SEHNR and CDR2 FQNEAQ (reference sequence). Combining the CDR3 with reference TRBV7-9 and TRBJ1-5 gives the whole variable domain DTGVSQNPRHKITKRGQNVTFRCDPISEHNRLYWYRQTLGQGPEFLTYFQNEAQLEKSRLLSDRFSAERPKGSFSTLEIQRTEQGDSAMYLCASALGGAGQPQHFGDGTRLSIL.